The entry below gives a single T cell receptor (beta chain) sequence along with its context. This specimen belongs to a study of CD8 T cells in Susac syndrome. Trimming took 2 bases from V and 2 from J; bases not matched to a gene: 5. In germline, CDR1 is SGHTA, CDR2 FQGNSA. The CDR3 runs 16 residues. TCR beta sequencing was performed on blood CD8+ and CD4+ T cells. Controls were age- and sex-matched healthy donors. TEMRA cells were FACS-enriched, with CD8+ and CD4+ T cells isolated negatively. Random hexamers were used to reverse transcribe the RNA input (about 0.5 to 1 ug). TCRdb re-analysed the immunoSEQ multiplex PCR reads in MiXCR, keeping a single row per CDR3 protein. The sample holds 130,000 to 150,000 distinct CDR3 sequences, approximately 94% seen once.

Input material: CD4+ T cells from PBMCs. This chain connects TRBV7-2 to TRBJ2-3, with 9 bases lining up with TRBD2. This receptor was taken from a human donor in good health. CDR3 protein: CASSLTRLADTDTQYF. In DNA, the CDR3 is TGTGCCAGCAGCTTAACGAGACTAGCGGACACAGATACGCAGTATTTT.